This T cell receptor beta chain was profiled in a study of blood T cells in healthy people across ages. Looking at the study overall: For every two T cells, template switching captured about one barcoded beta molecule.

The CDR3 spans 16 residues. Germline V lookup: CDR1 SGDLS, CDR2 YYNGEE. Next came a second PCR, run for roughly 6 to 11 cycles, which used a sample-barcoded 5' primer along with a J-beta primer mix. MiXCR was run by TCRdb on the 5' RACE reads, yielding one entry per CDR3 protein. Of almost 550,000 distinct CDR3 sequences in the sample, more than 20% are singletons; the top ten hold roughly 9%. General study results and limits: In older individuals, TCR beta diversity per million T cells was lower, falling roughly linearly with age.

The study isolated at least 6.5 million PBMCs from each sample. This clonotype was detected only a few times. The antigen remains undetermined. A much larger clone differs by one base, so this may be a read error. This same sample was also taken into another study, of T cells of mothers and their children. That investigation notes: Healthy Caucasian mothers, a few in number, and their six children were the donors.

The rearrangement joins TRBV9 to TRBJ2-1; weak D call: TRBD2 (6 bases). The end of the DNA is better explained by TRBJ2-7, so the J call may be wrong. The sample taken for sequencing was blood. This clonotype was sampled from a boy aged 10-17 years in good health. This CDR3 reads CASSEDTEGMTYEQYF. The CDR3 DNA reads as TGTGCCAGCAGCGAGGACACGGAGGGCATGACCTACGAGCAGTACTTC.